These T cell receptor beta chains were read from a single sample in a study of early T cells in non-severe SARS-CoV-2 infection. TCRdb used MiXCR to reprocess the 5' RACE reads, holding one entry per CDR3 protein. The repertoire holds some 27,000 distinct CDR3 sequences, with approximately 4.6% as singletons. The specimen was whole blood. The receptors come from an adult who was a healthcare worker with PCR-confirmed SARS-CoV-2 infection or an uninfected control (not recorded which). The CDR3 runs from the conserved cysteine through the conserved F or W. A D gene is named only where the DNA matches it firmly. The listing skips clone size in some rows; elsewhere it reads once, few, many or a size class.

CDR3aa,CDR3nt,v_gene,abundance,j_gene,d_gene
CASSLGQGNEKLFF,TGTGCCAGCAGCTTGGGACAGGGCAATGAAAAACTGTTTTTT,TRBV7-6,few,TRBJ1-4,TRBD1
CSVDGQKLTDTQYF,TGCAGCGTCGATGGACAGAAACTCACAGATACGCAGTATTTT,TRBV29-1,NA,TRBJ2-3,NA
CSGTGTGVYEQYF,TGCAGTGGAACCGGGACAGGGGTCTACGAGCAGTACTTC,TRBV20-1,many,TRBJ2-7,TRBD1
CATSLRHADTQYF,TGTGCCACCAGTTTACGGCATGCAGATACGCAGTATTTT,TRBV24-1,many,TRBJ2-3,NA
CASSPSSYNEQFF,TGTGCCAGCTCACCCAGCTCCTACAATGAGCAGTTCTTC,TRBV18,NA,TRBJ2-1,NA
CASSLWAPGMNTEAFF,TGTGCCAGCAGCTTATGGGCTCCTGGGATGAACACTGAAGCTTTCTTT,TRBV7-2,many,TRBJ1-1,NA
CASSLEGRAAGELFF,TGCGCCAGCAGCTTGGAGGGCAGGGCGGCCGGGGAGCTGTTTTTT,TRBV5-1,few,TRBJ2-2,NA
CASSQRNNEQFF,TGTGCCAGCAGTCAGAGGAACAATGAGCAGTTCTTC,TRBV6-1,many,TRBJ2-1,NA
CASSVTGTSSYNEQFF,TGCGCCAGCAGCGTGACCGGGACTAGCTCCTACAATGAGCAGTTCTTC,TRBV5-1,many,TRBJ2-1,TRBD2
CASSFRPFGGSRTSGQETQYF,TGTGCCAGCAGCTTTAGGCCCTTTGGGGGTTCCCGGACTAGCGGACAAGAGACCCAGTACTTC,TRBV7-2,many,TRBJ2-5,TRBD2
CASSLQSSYEQYF,TGTGCCAGCAGCTTGCAAAGCTCCTACGAGCAGTACTTC,TRBV5-4,many,TRBJ2-7,NA
CASSAHGAANEQFF,TGTGCCAGCAGCGCCCACGGGGCGGCCAATGAGCAGTTCTTC,TRBV28,many,TRBJ2-1,NA
CASSPTGLYQGNQPQHF,TGTGCCAGCAGTCCTACGGGCTTGTATCAAGGAAATCAGCCCCAGCATTTT,TRBV28,many,TRBJ1-5,NA
CASSDTGASSYNSPLHF,TGTGCCAGTAGTGATACAGGGGCCAGCTCCTATAATTCACCCCTCCACTTT,TRBV19,many,TRBJ1-6,TRBD1
CASTLTDRAYEQYF,TGTGCCAGCACCCTCACGGACAGGGCCTACGAGCAGTACTTC,TRBV7-9,many,TRBJ2-7,TRBD1
CASSLSGTGSVNEQFF,TGTGCCAGCTCACTCTCCGGGACAGGGTCGGTCAATGAGCAGTTCTTC,TRBV18,many,TRBJ2-1,TRBD1
CASSPLGAITDTQYF,TGTGCCAGCAGCCCACTGGGGGCAATCACAGATACGCAGTATTTT,TRBV7-9,few,TRBJ2-3,NA
CSARTGTHLQTQYF,TGCAGTGCTAGAACCGGGACCCACCTCCAGACCCAGTACTTC,TRBV20-1,many,TRBJ2-5,NA
CASRSDSSNEKLFF,TGCGCCAGCAGAAGTGACAGCAGTAATGAAAAACTGTTTTTT,TRBV5-1,many,TRBJ1-4,NA
CASSQEGVNVLTF,TGTGCCAGCAGCCAAGAGGGGGTCAACGTCCTGACTTTC,TRBV3-1,few,TRBJ2-6,NA
CASSLRQAQQETQYF,TGTGCCAGCAGTTTGAGGCAGGCCCAACAAGAGACCCAGTACTTC,TRBV12-3/TRBV12-4,many,TRBJ2-5,NA
CASSPRPGQGSETQYF,TGTGCCAGCAGCCCACGGCCGGGACAGGGATCAGAGACCCAGTACTTC,TRBV6-4,many,TRBJ2-5,TRBD1
CASSSGLAGGPWDEQYF,TGTGCCAGCAGCTCAGGACTAGCGGGGGGCCCTTGGGACGAGCAGTACTTC,TRBV3-1,many,TRBJ2-7,TRBD2
CASSSRGGRVTDTQYF,TGTGCCAGCAGCTCCCGTGGCGGCAGGGTGACAGATACGCAGTATTTT,TRBV7-9,many,TRBJ2-3,NA
CASSLADGYTEAFF,TGTGCCAGCAGTTTGGCCGACGGGTACACTGAAGCTTTCTTT,TRBV28,NA,TRBJ1-1,NA
CASSLPRGGTGELFF,TGTGCCAGCAGCTTACCCCGAGGGGGGACCGGGGAGCTGTTTTTT,TRBV11-2,few,TRBJ2-2,NA
CASSLGSGTSGRGELFF,TGTGCCAGCAGCTTAGGATCCGGGACTAGCGGGAGAGGGGAGCTGTTTTTT,TRBV7-6,many,TRBJ2-2,TRBD2
CASSLGTSGSANTGELFF,TGTGCCAGCAGCTTAGGGACTAGCGGGAGCGCGAACACCGGGGAGCTGTTTTTT,TRBV7-9,many,TRBJ2-2,TRBD2
CASSLDRSSGNTIYF,TGCGCCAGCAGCCTCGACAGATCCTCTGGAAACACCATATATTTT,TRBV5-1,many,TRBJ1-3,NA
CASSQYRGGIYEQYF,TGTGCCAGCAGCCAGTACAGGGGGGGTATATACGAGCAGTACTTC,TRBV4-2,many,TRBJ2-7,NA
CSAIFGSTEAFF,TGCAGCGCAATTTTCGGGAGCACTGAAGCTTTCTTT,TRBV29-1,few,TRBJ1-1,NA
CSAVRESQETQYF,TGCAGTGCCGTACGGGAATCCCAAGAGACCCAGTACTTC,TRBV20-1,many,TRBJ2-5,NA
CASSRDWAYEQYF,TGTGCCAGCAGCAGGGACTGGGCCTACGAGCAGTACTTC,TRBV6-6,many,TRBJ2-7,NA
CASSQAKYGLMNTEAFF,TGCGCCAGCAGCCAAGCTAAATACGGGCTTATGAACACTGAAGCTTTCTTT,TRBV4-1,many,TRBJ1-1,NA
CASSHFGQGFEAFF,TGTGCCAGCAGCCACTTTGGACAGGGTTTTGAAGCTTTCTTT,TRBV3-1,many,TRBJ1-1,TRBD1
CASSAGQEGSNQPQHF,TGTGCCAGCAGTGCGGGACAGGAGGGAAGCAATCAGCCCCAGCATTTT,TRBV2,many,TRBJ1-5,TRBD1
CASSPADDSPLHF,TGTGCCAGCTCACCCGCCGATGATTCACCCCTCCACTTT,TRBV18,many,TRBJ1-6,NA
CASRTFGQGGETQYF,TGCGCCAGCAGAACTTTCGGACAGGGTGGCGAGACCCAGTACTTC,TRBV5-1,many,TRBJ2-5,TRBD1
CASSLDSGGTDTQYF,TGTGCCAGCAGCTTAGATTCCGGCGGCACAGATACGCAGTATTTT,TRBV7-2,many,TRBJ2-3,NA